The T cell receptor beta chain described here comes from a study of blood T cell repertoires in COVID-19. Study-wide context: Whether acute or convalescent, the COVID-19 samples came from the United States, Italy and Spain. PBMCs, B-cell-depleted T cells, or T cells provided the cDNA or gDNA that made up the material.

Methods used by the authors: Amplification of reference gene primers provided the estimated nucleated cell counts. Method: immunoSEQ multiplex PCR; TCRdb's copy keeps in-frame clones and lacks some. Clone size and the V and J calls come from that table; the DNA yielded D and trimming. The sample has 150,000 to 200,000 clones, about 75% seen once. The sequence was obtained from a woman between 50 and 59 years old with active or convalescent COVID-19. Sample: peripheral blood.

The CDR3 region has the DNA TGTGCCAGCAGTTACCTAGCGGGAGGACCCTACGAGCAGTACTTC. It codes for CASSYLAGGPYEQYF. The chain recombines TRBV28 with TRBJ2-7; 11 nucleotides match TRBD2. The germline V gene has CDR1 MDHEN and CDR2 SYDVKM. The CDR3 totals 15 residues. V dropped 4 bases and J dropped 2; count of bases not matched to a gene: 4.